This T cell receptor (beta chain) was profiled in a study of blood T cells in healthy people across ages. The V end was cut by 3 bases, the J end by 0 bases, with 16 bases between. The CDR3 is 17 amino acids. CDR1 SEHNR and CDR2 FQNEAQ come from the germline V gene (reference sequence). It was with a sample-barcoded 5' primer and a J-beta primer mix that a second PCR of roughly 7 to 11 cycles was run. TCRdb re-called the 5' RACE reads through MiXCR, storing one row per CDR3 protein. Here the sample spans 1.5 million or so distinct CDR3 sequences, less than 45% being singletons. Sequencing used blood. J is TRBJ2-3 and V is TRBV7-9, with D possibly being TRBD1 (5 bases). This clonotype was obtained from a woman between 18 and 30 years old in good health. In nucleotides, the CDR3 is TGTGCCAGCAGCTTGAAGCTAGGGGCACCTAGCACAGATACGCAGTATTTT. It encodes CASSLKLGAPSTDTQYF.